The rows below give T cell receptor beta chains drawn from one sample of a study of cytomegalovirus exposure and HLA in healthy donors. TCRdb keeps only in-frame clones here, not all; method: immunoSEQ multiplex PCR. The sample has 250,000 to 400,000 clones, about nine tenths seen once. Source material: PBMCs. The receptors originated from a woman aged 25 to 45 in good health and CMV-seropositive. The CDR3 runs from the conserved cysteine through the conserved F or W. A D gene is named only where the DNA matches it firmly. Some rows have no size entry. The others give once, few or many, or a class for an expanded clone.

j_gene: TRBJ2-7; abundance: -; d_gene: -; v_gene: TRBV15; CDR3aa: CATSRGVSYEQYF; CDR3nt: TGTGCCACCAGCAGAGGGGTGTCCTACGAGCAGTACTTC
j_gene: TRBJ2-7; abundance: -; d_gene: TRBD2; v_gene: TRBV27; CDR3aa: CASRYSGGALSEQYF; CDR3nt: TGTGCCAGCAGGTATAGCGGGGGGGCCTTGAGCGAGCAGTACTTC
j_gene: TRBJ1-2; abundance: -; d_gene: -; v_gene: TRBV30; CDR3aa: CAGQLLNYGYTF; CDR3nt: TGTGCCGGACAGCTCCTTAACTATGGCTACACCTTC
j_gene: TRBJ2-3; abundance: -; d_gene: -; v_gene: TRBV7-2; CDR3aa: CASSPEVTQYF; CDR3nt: TGTGCCAGCAGCCCCGAAGTTACGCAGTATTTT
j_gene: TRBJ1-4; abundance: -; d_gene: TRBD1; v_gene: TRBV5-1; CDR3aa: CASSLVGQEEKLFF; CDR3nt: TGCGCCAGCAGCTTGGTTGGACAGGAAGAAAAACTGTTTTTT
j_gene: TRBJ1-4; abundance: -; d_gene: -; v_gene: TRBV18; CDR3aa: CASSPPQGTNEKLFF; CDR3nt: TGTGCCAGCTCACCACCCCAGGGAACTAATGAAAAACTGTTTTTT
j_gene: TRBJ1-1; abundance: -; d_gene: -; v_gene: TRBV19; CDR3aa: CASSQHTNTEAFF; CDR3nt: TGTGCCAGTAGCCAACATACGAACACTGAAGCTTTCTTT
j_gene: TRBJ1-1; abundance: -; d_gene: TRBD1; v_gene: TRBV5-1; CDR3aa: CASSLDSAGGTGEAFF; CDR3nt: TGCGCCAGCAGCTTGGACTCAGCAGGTGGGACAGGGGAAGCTTTCTTT
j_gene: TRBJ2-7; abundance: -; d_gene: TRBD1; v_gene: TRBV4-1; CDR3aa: CASSQDWTGYYEQYF; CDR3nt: TGCGCCAGCAGCCAAGATTGGACAGGGTATTACGAGCAGTACTTC
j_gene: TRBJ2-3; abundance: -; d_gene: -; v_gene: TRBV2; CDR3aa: CASSDRAPSTDTQYF; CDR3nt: TGTGCCAGCAGTGATAGAGCGCCTAGCACAGATACGCAGTATTTT
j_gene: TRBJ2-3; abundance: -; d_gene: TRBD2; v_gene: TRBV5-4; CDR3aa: CASSLAPGLADTDTQYF; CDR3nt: TGTGCCAGCAGCTTGGCCCCGGGACTAGCGGACACAGATACGCAGTATTTT
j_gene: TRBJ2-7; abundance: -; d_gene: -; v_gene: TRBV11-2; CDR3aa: CASSLVVHRATYEQYF; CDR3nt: TGTGCCAGCAGCTTAGTTGTTCACAGGGCGACCTACGAGCAGTACTTC
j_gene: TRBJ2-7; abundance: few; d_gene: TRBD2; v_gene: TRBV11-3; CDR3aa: CASSRGSPFEQYF; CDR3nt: TGTGCCAGCAGCCGCGGGAGCCCCTTCGAGCAGTACTTC
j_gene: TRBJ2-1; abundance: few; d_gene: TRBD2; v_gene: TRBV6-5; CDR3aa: CASSRTSGSNEQFF; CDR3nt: TGTGCCAGCAGCCGGACTAGCGGGAGCAATGAGCAGTTCTTC
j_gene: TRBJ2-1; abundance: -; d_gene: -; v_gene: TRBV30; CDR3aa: CAWSVALKTYNEQFF; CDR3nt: TGTGCCTGGAGTGTTGCCCTTAAAACCTACAATGAGCAGTTCTTC
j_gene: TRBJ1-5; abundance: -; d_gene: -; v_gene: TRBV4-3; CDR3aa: CASSQARDQPQHF; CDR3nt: TGCGCCAGCAGCCAAGCCAGGGACCAGCCCCAGCATTTT
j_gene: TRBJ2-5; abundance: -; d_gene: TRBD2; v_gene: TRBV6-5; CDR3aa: CASSYSSPLAGETQYF; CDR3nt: TGTGCCAGCAGTTACTCGAGTCCCCTAGCGGGAGAGACCCAGTACTTC
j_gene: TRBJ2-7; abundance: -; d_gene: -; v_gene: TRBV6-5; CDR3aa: CASTGAYEQYF; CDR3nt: TGTGCCAGCACAGGGGCCTACGAGCAGTACTTC
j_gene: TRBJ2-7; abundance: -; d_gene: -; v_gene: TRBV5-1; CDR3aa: CASSLVGASYEQYF; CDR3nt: TGCGCCAGCAGCTTGGTGGGGGCATCCTACGAGCAGTACTTC
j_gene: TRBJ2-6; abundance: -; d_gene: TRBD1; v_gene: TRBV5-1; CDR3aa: CASSEGARGANVLTF; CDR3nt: TGCGCCAGCAGTGAGGGGGCCAGAGGGGCCAACGTCCTGACTTTC
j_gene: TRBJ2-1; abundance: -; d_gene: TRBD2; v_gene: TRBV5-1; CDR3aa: CASSSAGAGLAGTNEQFF; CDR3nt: TGCGCCAGCAGCTCCGCCGGCGCGGGACTAGCGGGAACCAATGAGCAGTTCTTC
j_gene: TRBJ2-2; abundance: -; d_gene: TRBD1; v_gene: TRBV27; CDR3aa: CASSPRQGAVTGELFF; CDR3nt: TGTGCCAGCAGTCCGCGACAGGGGGCGGTCACCGGGGAGCTGTTTTTT